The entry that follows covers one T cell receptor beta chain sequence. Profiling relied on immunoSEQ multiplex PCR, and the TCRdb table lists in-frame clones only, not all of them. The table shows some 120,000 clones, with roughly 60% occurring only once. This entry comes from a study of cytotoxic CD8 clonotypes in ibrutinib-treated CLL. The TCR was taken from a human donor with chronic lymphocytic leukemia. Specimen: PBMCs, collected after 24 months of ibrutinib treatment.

CDR3 in amino acids: CASSEYGGATYNEQFF. The CDR3, as DNA: TGTGCCAGCAGTGAATACGGGGGGGCCACCTACAATGAGCAGTTCTTC. The gene calls are TRBV6-1 and TRBJ2-1; 8 nucleotides agree with TRBD2. Germline V lookup: CDR1 MNHNS, CDR2 SASEGT. The V gene end was trimmed by 2 bases and the J gene end by 2 bases; junction bases not matched to a gene: 5. This CDR3 contains 16 residues.